Listed here is a single T cell receptor (beta chain). This record belongs to a study of OX40 agonist ivuxolimab in advanced cancers. The germline gives CDR1 SGHVS, CDR2 FQNEAQ. The CDR3 sequence is 13 residues long. The J segment lost 8 bases and the V segment lost 4 bases, leaving 5 bases of the junction unmatched. The data were produced by immunoSEQ multiplex PCR, yet TCRdb's version contains in-frame clones alone and is incomplete. The sample lists tens of thousands of clones, less than 90% seen once, with approximately 23% in the top ten. The chain is built from TRBV7-8 and TRBJ1-2; 9 bases align to TRBD1. The TCR originated in an adult with an advanced solid tumor such as melanoma, head and neck, liver or kidney cancer. The material sequenced was CD4+ or CD8+ T cells sorted from blood, taken in a trial of the OX40 agonist ivuxolimab. This CDR3 is CASSWGTGRGYTF. CDR3 nucleotides: TGTGCCAGCAGCTGGGGGACAGGGCGAGGCTACACCTTC.